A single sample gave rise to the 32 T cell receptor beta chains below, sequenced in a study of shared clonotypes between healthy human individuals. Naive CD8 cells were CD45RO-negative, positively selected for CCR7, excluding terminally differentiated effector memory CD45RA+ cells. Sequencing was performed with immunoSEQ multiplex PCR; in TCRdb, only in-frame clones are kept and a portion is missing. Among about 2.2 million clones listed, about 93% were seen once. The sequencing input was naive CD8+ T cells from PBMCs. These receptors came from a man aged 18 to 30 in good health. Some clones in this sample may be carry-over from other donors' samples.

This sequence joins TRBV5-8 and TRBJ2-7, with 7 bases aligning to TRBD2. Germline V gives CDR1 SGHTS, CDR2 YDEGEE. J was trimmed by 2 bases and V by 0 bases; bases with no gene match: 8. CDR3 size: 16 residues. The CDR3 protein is CASSLGGAGTTYEQYF. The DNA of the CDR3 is TGTGCCAGCAGCTTGGGTGGGGCAGGGACTACCTACGAGCAGTACTTC.

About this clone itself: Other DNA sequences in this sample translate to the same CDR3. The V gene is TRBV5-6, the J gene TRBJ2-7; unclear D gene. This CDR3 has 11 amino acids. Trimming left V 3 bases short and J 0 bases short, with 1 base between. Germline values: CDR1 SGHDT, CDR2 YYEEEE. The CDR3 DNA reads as TGTGCCAGCAGCTACTCCTACGAGCAGTACTTC. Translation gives CASSYSYEQYF.

For the CDR3, the DNA is TGTGCCAGCAGCCAAGATAGGGGGCAGGCTTCCTACGAGCAGTACTTC. Its protein is CASSQDRGQASYEQYF. The chain carries TRBV4-2 and TRBJ2-7; 7 bases are a match to TRBD1. The CDR3 is 16 amino acids. Looked up from germline, CDR1 is LGHNA and CDR2 is YNFKEQ. J lost 1 base, V lost 0 bases, and 6 bases had no gene match.

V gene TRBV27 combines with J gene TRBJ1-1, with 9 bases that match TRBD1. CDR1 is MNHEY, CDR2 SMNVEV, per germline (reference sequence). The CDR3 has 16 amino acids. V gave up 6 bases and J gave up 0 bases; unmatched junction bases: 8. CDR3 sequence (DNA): TGTGCCAGCAGCCCGGGACAGGGCCTCATGAACACTGAAGCTTTCTTT. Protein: CASSPGQGLMNTEAFF.

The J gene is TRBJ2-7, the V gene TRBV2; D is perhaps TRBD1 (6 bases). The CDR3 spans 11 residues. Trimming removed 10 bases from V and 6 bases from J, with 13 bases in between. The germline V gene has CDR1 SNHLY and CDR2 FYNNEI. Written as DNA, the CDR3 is TGTGCCACCCAGACAGGTTTCGAGCAGTACTTC. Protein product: CATQTGFEQYF.

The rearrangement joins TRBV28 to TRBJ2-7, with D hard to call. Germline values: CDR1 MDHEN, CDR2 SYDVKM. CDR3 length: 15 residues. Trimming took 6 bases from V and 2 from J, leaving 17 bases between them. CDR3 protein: CASRPASNNPYEQYF. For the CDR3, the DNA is TGTGCCAGCAGGCCAGCGAGTAACAACCCCTACGAGCAGTACTTC.

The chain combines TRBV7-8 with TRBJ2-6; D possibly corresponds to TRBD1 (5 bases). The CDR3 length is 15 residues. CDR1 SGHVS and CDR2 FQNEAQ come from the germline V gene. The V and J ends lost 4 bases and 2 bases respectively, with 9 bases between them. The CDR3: CASSSGWTGANVLTF. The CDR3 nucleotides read TGTGCCAGCAGCTCAGGGTGGACTGGGGCCAACGTCCTGACTTTC.

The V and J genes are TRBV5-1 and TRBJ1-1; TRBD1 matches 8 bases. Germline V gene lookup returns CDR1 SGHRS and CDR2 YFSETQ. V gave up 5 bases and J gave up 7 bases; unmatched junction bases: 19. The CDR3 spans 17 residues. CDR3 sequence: CASSPTSSRDRTFEAFF. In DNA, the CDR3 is TGCGCCAGCAGTCCCACCTCCTCCCGGGACAGGACTTTTGAAGCTTTCTTT.

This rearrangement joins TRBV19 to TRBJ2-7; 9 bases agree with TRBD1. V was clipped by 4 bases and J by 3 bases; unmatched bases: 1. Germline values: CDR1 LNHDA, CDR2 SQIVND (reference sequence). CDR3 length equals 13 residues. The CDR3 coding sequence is TGTGCCAGTAGTAACAGGGGGCACTACGAGCAGTACTTC. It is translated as CASSNRGHYEQYF. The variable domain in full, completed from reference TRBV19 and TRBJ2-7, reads DGGITQSPKYLFRKEGQNVTLSCEQNLNHDAMYWYRQDPGQGLRLIYYSQIVNDFQKGDIAEGYSVSREKKESFPLTVTSAQKNPTAFYLCASSNRGHYEQYFGPGTRLTVT.

The CDR3 region is CAISGWGGANNEQFF. The CDR3 DNA reads TGTGCCATCAGTGGCTGGGGGGGGGCTAACAATGAGCAGTTCTTC. The J gene is TRBJ2-1, the V gene TRBV10-3, with D possibly matching TRBD2 (7 bases). V shed 4 bases and J shed 5 bases, with 15 bases lying between them. The germline gives CDR1 ENHRY, CDR2 SYGVKD. The CDR3 loop spans 15 amino acids.

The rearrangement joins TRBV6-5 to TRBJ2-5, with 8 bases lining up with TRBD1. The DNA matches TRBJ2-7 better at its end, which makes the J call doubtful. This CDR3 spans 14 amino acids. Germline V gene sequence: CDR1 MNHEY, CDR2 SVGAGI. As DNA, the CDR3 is TGTGCCAGCAGTTACTCACAGGGGGCCTACGAGCAGTACTTC. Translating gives CASSYSQGAYEQYF.

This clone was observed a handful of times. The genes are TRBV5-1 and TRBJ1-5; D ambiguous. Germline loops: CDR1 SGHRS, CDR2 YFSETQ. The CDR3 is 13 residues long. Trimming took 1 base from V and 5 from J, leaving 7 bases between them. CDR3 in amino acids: CASSLYGYQPQHF. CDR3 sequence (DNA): TGCGCCAGCAGCTTGTACGGGTATCAGCCCCAGCATTTT.

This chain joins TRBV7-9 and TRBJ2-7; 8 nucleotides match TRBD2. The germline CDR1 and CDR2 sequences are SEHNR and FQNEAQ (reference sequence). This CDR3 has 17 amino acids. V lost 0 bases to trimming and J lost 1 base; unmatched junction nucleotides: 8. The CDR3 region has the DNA TGTGCCAGCAGCTTAGCGGGTCGGGAGGGGGGTTCCTACGAGCAGTACTTC. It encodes CASSLAGREGGSYEQYF.

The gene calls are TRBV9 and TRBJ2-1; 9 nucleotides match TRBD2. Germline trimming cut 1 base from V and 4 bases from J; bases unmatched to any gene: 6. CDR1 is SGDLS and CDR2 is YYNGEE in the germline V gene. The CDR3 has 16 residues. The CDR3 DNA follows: TGTGCCAGCAGCGTAATACTAGCGGGCGGATACAATGAGCAGTTCTTC. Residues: CASSVILAGGYNEQFF.

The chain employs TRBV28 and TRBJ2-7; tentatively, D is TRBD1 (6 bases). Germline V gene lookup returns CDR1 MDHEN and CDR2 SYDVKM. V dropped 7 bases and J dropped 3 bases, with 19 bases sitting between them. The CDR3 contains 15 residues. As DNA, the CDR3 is TGTGCCAGCAACAACCGGCGGCAGGGGTTCTACGAGCAGTACTTC. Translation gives CASNNRRQGFYEQYF.

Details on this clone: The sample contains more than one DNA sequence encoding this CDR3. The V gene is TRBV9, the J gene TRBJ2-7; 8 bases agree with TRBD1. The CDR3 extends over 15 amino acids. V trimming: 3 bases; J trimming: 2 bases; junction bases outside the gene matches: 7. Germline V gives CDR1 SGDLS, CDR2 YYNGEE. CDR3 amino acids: CASSAGTGGTYEQYF. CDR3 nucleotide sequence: TGTGCCAGCAGCGCAGGGACAGGCGGAACCTACGAGCAGTACTTC.

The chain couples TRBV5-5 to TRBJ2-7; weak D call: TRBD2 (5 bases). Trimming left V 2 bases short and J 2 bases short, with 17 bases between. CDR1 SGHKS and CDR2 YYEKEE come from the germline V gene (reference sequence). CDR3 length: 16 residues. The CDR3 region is CASSLPLTGDPYEQYF. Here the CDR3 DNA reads TGTGCCAGCAGCTTACCCCTGACCGGGGATCCCTACGAGCAGTACTTC.

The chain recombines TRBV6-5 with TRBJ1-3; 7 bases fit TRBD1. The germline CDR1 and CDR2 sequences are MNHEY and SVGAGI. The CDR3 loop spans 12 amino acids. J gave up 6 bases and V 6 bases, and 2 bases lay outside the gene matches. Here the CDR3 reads CASSDRVNTIYF. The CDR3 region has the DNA TGTGCCAGCAGCGACAGGGTAAACACCATATATTTT.

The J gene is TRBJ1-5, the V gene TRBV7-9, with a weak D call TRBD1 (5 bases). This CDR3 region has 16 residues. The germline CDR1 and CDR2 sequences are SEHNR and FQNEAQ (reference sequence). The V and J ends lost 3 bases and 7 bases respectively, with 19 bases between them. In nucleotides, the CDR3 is TGTGCCAGCAGCTTTGCCGGTGGGGGAATCAGACAGCCCCAGCATTTT. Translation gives CASSFAGGGIRQPQHF.

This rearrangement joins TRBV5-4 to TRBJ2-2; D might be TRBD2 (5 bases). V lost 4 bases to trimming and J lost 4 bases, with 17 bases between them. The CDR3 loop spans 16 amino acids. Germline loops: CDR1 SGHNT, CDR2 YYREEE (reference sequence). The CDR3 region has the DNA TGTGCCAGCAGCCCGAGTATGCGGGCGGGCACCGGGGAGCTGTTTTTT. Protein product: CASSPSMRAGTGELFF.

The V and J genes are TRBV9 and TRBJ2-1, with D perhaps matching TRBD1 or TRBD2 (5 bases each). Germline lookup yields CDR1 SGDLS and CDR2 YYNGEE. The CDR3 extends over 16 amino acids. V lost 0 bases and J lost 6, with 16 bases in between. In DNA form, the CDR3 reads TGTGCCAGCAGCGTAGAAGGGGACCTGCAAGGCAATGAGCAGTTCTTC. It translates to CASSVEGDLQGNEQFF. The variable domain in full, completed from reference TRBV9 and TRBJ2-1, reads DSGVTQTPKHLITATGQRVTLRCSPRSGDLSVYWYQQSLDQGLQFLIQYYNGEERAKGNILERFSAQQFPDLHSELNLSSLELGDSALYFCASSVEGDLQGNEQFFGPGTRLTVL.

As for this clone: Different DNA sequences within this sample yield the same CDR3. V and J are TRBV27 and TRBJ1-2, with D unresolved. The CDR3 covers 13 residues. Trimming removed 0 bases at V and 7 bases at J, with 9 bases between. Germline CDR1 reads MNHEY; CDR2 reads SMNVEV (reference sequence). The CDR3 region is CASSLSRGSGYTF. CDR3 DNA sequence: TGTGCCAGCAGTTTATCGCGGGGTAGTGGCTACACCTTC.

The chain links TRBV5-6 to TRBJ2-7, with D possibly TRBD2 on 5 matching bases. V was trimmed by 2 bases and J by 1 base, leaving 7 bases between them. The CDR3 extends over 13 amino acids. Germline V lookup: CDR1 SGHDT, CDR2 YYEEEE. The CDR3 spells CASSFSVSYEQYF. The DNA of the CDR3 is TGTGCCAGCAGCTTTAGCGTTTCCTACGAGCAGTACTTC.

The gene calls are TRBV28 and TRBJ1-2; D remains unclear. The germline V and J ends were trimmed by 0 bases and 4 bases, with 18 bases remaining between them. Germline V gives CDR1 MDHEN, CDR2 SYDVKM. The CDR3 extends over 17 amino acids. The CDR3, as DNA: TGTGCCAGCAGTTTATGGCGGGAAACTAGAGGTGGCTATGGCTACACCTTC. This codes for CASSLWRETRGGYGYTF.

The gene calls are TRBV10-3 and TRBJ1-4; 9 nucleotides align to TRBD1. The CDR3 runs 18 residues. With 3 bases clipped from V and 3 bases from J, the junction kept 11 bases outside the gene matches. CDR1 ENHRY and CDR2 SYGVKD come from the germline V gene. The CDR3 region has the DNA TGTGCCATCAGTGACGGGGACAGGGAGGTGACGTCTAATGAAAAACTGTTTTTT. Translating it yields CAISDGDREVTSNEKLFF.

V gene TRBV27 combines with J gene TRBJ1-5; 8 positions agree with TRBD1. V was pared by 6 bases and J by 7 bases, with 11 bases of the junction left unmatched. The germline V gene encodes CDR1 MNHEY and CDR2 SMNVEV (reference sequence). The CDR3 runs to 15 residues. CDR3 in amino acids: CASSPAQGVGQPQHF. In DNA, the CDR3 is TGTGCCAGCAGCCCCGCACAGGGGGTGGGGCAGCCCCAGCATTTT.

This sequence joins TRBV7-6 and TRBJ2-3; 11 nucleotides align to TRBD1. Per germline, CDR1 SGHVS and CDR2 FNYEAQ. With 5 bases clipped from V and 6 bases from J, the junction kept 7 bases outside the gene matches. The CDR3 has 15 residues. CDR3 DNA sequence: TGTGCCAGCAGCATTGGGACAGGGGGGACCGATACGCAGTATTTT. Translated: CASSIGTGGTDTQYF. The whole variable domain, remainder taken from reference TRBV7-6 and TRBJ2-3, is GAGVSQSPRYKVTKRGQDVALRCDPISGHVSLYWYRQALGQGPEFLTYFNYEAQQDKSGLPNDRFSAERPEGSISTLTIQRTEQRDSAMYRCASSIGTGGTDTQYFGPGTRLTVL.

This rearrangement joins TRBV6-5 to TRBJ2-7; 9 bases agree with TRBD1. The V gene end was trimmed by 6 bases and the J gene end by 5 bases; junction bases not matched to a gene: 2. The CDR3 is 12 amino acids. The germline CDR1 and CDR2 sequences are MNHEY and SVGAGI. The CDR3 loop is CASSNRGHEQYF. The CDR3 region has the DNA TGTGCCAGCAGCAACAGGGGGCACGAGCAGTACTTC.

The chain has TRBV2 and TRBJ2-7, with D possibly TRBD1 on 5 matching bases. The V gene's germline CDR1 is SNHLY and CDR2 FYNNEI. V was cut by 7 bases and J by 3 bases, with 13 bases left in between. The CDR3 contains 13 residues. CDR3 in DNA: TGTGCCAGCACTTCGAGAGACAGCTACGAGCAGTACTTC. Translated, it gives CASTSRDSYEQYF.

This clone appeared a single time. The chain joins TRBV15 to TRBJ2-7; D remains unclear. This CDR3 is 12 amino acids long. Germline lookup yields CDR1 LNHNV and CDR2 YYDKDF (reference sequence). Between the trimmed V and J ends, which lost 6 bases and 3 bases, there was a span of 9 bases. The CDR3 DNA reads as TGTGCCACCAGTAAGTGGGGCTACGAGCAGTACTTC. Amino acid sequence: CATSKWGYEQYF.

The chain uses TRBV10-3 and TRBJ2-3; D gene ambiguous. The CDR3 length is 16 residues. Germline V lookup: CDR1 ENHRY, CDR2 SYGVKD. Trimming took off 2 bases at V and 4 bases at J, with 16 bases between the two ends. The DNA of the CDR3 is TGTGCCATCAGTGAGACTACCAATAACCCACCAGATACGCAGTATTTT. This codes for CAISETTNNPPDTQYF.

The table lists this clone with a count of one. For the CDR3, the DNA is TGTGCCAGCAGTTCGGGCCGCTCCTACGAGCAGTACTTC. Encoded protein: CASSSGRSYEQYF. The chain recombines TRBV6-5 with TRBJ2-5; D not resolved. Near its end, the DNA agrees better with TRBJ2-7, so the J call may be wrong. The CDR3 is made up of 13 amino acids. Germline V gene lookup returns CDR1 MNHEY and CDR2 SVGAGI.